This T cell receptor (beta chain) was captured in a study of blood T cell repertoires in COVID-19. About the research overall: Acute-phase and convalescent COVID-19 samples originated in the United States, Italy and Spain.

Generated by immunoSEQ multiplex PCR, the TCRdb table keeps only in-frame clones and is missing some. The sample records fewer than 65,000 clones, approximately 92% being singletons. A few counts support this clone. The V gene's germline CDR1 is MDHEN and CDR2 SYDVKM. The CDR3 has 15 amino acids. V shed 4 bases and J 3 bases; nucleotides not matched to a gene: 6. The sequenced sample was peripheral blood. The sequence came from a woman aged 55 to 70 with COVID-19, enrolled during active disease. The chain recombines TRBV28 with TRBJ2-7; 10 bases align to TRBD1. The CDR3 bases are TGTGCCAGCAGTTCAGCGGGACAGGGGAACTACGAGCAGTACTTC. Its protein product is CASSSAGQGNYEQYF.